A selection of T cell receptor beta chains follows, all from one sample in a study of a mutant IDH1 vaccine in newly diagnosed glioma. Antigen specificity for these receptors is unknown. Clones were read by immunoSEQ multiplex PCR, and TCRdb kept only the in-frame ones, dropping some. This table holds approximately 110,000 clones, 75% to 90% found once. The sample consisted of PBMCs, taken from a glioma patient whose treatment included an IDH1 peptide vaccine. These receptors all stem from a woman in her 50s with glioma. Both conserved end residues are part of each CDR3. D genes are given only for firm matches. Not all rows give a size; the values are once, few, many and, for expanded clones, a class.

CDR3 | DNA | V | size | D | J
CASRPSLGSYNEQFF | TGTGCCAGCAGACCCTCACTAGGCTCCTACAATGAGCAGTTCTTC | TRBV27 | - | - | TRBJ2-1
CASRQGAGNYGYTF | TGTGCCAGCAGGCAGGGGGCAGGAAACTATGGCTACACCTTC | TRBV7-9 | once | TRBD1 | TRBJ1-2
CASSLEGGQETQYF | TGTGCCAGCAGCTTAGAAGGGGGCCAAGAGACCCAGTACTTC | TRBV7-9 | - | - | TRBJ2-5
CASRLSSGPYNEQFF | TGTGCCAGCAGGCTATCTAGCGGGCCTTACAATGAGCAGTTCTTC | TRBV28 | - | TRBD2 | TRBJ2-1
CASSLREPDTQYF | TGTGCCAGCAGCTTGAGGGAGCCCGATACGCAGTATTTT | TRBV5-8 | few | - | TRBJ2-3
CASRQENSPLHF | TGTGCCAGCAGACAGGAGAATTCACCCCTCCACTTT | TRBV6-5 | - | - | TRBJ1-6
CASSYSLALSYEQYF | TGTGCCAGCAGTTACTCCCTAGCTTTGAGCTACGAGCAGTACTTC | TRBV6-6 | - | - | TRBJ2-7
CAWSVLGQGNSPLHF | TGTGCCTGGAGTGTACTAGGACAGGGTAATTCACCCCTCCACTTT | TRBV30 | - | TRBD1 | TRBJ1-6
CASTLGARNTGELFF | TGTGCCAGCACCCTTGGCGCTCGTAACACCGGGGAGCTGTTTTTT | TRBV28 | - | - | TRBJ2-2
CASSQAGGLNEQFF | TGCGCCAGCAGCCAGGCAGGGGGCCTCAATGAGCAGTTCTTC | TRBV4-1 | - | TRBD1 | TRBJ2-1
CASSLYGGSGGNTEAFF | TGCGCCAGCAGCTTGTATGGGGGATCGGGCGGGAACACTGAAGCTTTCTTT | TRBV5-1 | - | - | TRBJ1-1
CASSSLGVSYEQYF | TGTGCCAGCAGTTCCCTCGGGGTTTCCTACGAGCAGTACTTC | TRBV9 | - | - | TRBJ2-7
CASSVDEGNEKLFF | TGTGCCAGCAGCGTCGACGAGGGTAACGAAAAACTGTTTTTT | TRBV9 | few | - | TRBJ1-4
CASSPQVGTEAFF | TGTGCCAGCAGTCCCCAGGTTGGCACTGAAGCTTTCTTT | TRBV27 | - | - | TRBJ1-1
CASSRDRDQPQHF | TGTGCCAGCAGCCGCGACAGGGATCAGCCCCAGCATTTT | TRBV28 | - | TRBD1 | TRBJ1-5
CASSPGTEYQETQYF | TGTGCCAGCAGCCCCGGGACGGAGTACCAAGAGACCCAGTACTTC | TRBV5-6 | - | - | TRBJ2-5
CASSQDRALEIYGYTF | TGCGCCAGCAGCCAAGACAGGGCCCTCGAAATCTATGGCTACACCTTC | TRBV5-1 | - | TRBD1 | TRBJ1-2
CASSIAGGGTDTQYF | TGTGCCAGCAGTATAGCGGGAGGGGGTACAGATACGCAGTATTTT | TRBV2 | - | TRBD2 | TRBJ2-3
CASSPHRVRDTEAFF | TGTGCCAGCAGCCCCCACAGGGTTCGAGACACTGAAGCTTTCTTT | TRBV11-1 | few | - | TRBJ1-1
CASRQAGSTFRETQYF | TGTGCCAGCAGGCAAGCGGGCAGTACCTTTCGGGAGACCCAGTACTTC | TRBV28 | - | - | TRBJ2-5
CAISESSYYEQYF | TGTGCCATCAGTGAGTCTAGTTACTACGAGCAGTACTTC | TRBV10-3 | - | - | TRBJ2-7